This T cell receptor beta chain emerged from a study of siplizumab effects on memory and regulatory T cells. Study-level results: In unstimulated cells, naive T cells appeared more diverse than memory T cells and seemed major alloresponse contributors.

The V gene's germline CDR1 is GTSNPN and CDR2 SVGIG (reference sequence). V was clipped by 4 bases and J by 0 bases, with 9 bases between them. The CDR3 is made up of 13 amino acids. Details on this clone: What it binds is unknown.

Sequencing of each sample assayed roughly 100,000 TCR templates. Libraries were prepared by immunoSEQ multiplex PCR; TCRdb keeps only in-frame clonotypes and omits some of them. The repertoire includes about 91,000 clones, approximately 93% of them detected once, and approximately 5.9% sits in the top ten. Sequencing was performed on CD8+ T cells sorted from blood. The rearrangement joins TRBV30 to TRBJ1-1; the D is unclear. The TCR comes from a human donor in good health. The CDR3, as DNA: TGTGCCTGGAATGAGGGCATGAACACTGAAGCTTTCTTT. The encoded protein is CAWNEGMNTEAFF.